This entry describes one T cell receptor beta chain. The sample originates from a study of blood T cells in healthy people across ages. CDR3 length: 15 residues. Germline assignment: CDR1 MNHEY and CDR2 SVGAGI. Trimming took 5 bases from V and 2 from J, leaving 15 bases between them. The second PCR ran about 6 to 12 cycles with a sample-barcoded 5' primer and J-beta primers. With 12 random nucleotides, a template-switch adaptor tagged each individual cDNA molecule. TCRdb ran MiXCR on the 5' RACE reads and lists one entry per CDR3 protein. Found here are some 800,000 distinct CDR3 sequences, under 45% of them singletons; the top ten hold around 21%.

The sequence was collected from a man between 60 and 70 years old in good health. The material sequenced was blood. This rearrangement joins TRBV6-5 to TRBJ2-5, with D tentatively TRBD2 (6 bases). The CDR3 region is CASSTLGGLQETQYF. CDR3 in DNA: TGTGCCAGCAGTACACTCGGGGGTTTACAAGAGACCCAGTACTTC.